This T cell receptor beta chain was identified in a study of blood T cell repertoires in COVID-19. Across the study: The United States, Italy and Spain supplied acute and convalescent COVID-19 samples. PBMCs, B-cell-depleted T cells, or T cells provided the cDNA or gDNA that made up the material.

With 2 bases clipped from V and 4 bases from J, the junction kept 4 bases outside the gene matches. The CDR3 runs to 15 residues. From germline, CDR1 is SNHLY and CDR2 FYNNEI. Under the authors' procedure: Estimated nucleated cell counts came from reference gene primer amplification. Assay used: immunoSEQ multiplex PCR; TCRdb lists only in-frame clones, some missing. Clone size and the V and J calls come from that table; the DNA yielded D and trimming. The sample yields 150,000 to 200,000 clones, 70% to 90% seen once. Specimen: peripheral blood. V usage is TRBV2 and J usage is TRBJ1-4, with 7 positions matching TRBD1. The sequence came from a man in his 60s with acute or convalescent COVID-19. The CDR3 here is CASSERAGGNEKLFF. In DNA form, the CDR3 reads TGTGCCAGCAGTGAAAGGGCAGGGGGTAATGAAAAACTGTTTTTT.